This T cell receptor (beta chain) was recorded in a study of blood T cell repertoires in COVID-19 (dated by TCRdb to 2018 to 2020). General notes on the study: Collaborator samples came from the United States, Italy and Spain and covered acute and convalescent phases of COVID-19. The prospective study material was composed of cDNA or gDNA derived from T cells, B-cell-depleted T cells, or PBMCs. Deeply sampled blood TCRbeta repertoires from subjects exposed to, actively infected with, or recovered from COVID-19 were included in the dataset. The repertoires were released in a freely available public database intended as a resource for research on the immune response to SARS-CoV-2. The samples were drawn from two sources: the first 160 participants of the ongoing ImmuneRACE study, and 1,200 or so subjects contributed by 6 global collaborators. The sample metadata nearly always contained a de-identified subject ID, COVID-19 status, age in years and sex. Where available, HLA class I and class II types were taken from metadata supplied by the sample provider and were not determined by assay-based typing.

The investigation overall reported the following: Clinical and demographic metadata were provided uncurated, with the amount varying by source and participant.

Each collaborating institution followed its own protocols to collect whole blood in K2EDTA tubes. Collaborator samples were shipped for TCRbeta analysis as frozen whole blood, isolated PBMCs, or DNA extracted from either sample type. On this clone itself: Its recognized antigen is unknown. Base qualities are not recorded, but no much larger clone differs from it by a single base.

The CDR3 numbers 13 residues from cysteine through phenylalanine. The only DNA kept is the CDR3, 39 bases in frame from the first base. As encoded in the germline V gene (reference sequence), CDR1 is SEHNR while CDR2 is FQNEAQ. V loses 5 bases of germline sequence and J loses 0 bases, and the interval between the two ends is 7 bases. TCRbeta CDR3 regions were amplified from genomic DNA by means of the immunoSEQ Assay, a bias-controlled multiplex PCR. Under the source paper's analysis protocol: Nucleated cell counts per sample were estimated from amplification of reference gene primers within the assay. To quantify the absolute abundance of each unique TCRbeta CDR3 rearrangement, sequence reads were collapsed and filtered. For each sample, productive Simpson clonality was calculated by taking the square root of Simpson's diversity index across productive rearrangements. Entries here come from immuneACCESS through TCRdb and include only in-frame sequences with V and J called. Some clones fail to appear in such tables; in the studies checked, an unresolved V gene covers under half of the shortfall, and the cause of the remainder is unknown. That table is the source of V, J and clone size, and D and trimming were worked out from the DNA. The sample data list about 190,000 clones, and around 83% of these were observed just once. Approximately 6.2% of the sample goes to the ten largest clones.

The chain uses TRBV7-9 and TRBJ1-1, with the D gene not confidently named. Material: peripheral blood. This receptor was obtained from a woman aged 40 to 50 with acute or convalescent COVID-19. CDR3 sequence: CASSQTVNTEAFF. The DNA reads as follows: TGTGCCAGCAGCCAAACAGTGAACACTGAAGCTTTCTTT.